The 8 T cell receptor beta chains in this list originate from one sample, sequenced in a study of glioma-infiltrating T cells after dendritic cell vaccination. Repertoires were generated with immunoSEQ multiplex PCR, while TCRdb's copy carries only in-frame clones and drops some. The sample contains more than 95,000 clones, approximately 80% of which appear only once. Stated time point: after dendritic cell vaccination, including at tumor progression/relapse. The material sequenced was blood, taken after dendritic cell vaccination. Receptor source: a human donor with glioblastoma.

V gene TRBV10-2 combines with J gene TRBJ2-6; the match to TRBD1 covers 9 bases. V gave up 5 bases and J gave up 4 bases; unmatched junction bases: 9. The germline V gene has CDR1 WSHSY and CDR2 SAAADI. The CDR3 extends over 17 amino acids. The CDR3 region is CASSSGTGTNGANVLTF. The CDR3 nucleotides read TGCGCCAGCAGTTCCGGGACAGGGACTAACGGGGCCAACGTCCTGACTTTC.

This clone was found once. CDR3 DNA sequence: TGTGCCAGTACAGGGTACAATGAGCAGTTCTTC. Translating it yields CASTGYNEQFF. The chain links TRBV19 to TRBJ2-1; possible D gene TRBD1, 5 bases. Germline lookup yields CDR1 LNHDA and CDR2 SQIVND (reference sequence). The CDR3 covers 11 residues. V was trimmed by 7 bases and J by 4 bases, leaving 5 bases between them.

The chain is built from TRBV11-2 and TRBJ2-6; maybe TRBD1 (6 bases). This CDR3 contains 16 residues. Germline values: CDR1 SGHAT, CDR2 FQNNGV. Trimming took 4 bases from V and 0 from J, leaving 10 bases between them. The chain's CDR3 is CASSSGQRSGANVLTF. The DNA for the CDR3 is TGTGCCAGCAGCTCCGGACAGCGCTCTGGGGCCAACGTCCTGACTTTC.

This chain uses TRBV5-1 with TRBJ2-7; 8 nucleotides align to TRBD1. The length of the CDR3 is 15 residues. Germline V CDR1 and CDR2: SGHRS, YFSETQ. After removal of 0 bases from V and 4 bases from J, the junction contained 6 bases not matched to a gene. The CDR3 loop reads CASSLVPGGRYEQYF. The CDR3 DNA reads TGCGCCAGCAGCTTGGTTCCAGGGGGCCGATACGAGCAGTACTTC. Full variable domain (remainder filled in from reference TRBV5-1 and TRBJ2-7): KAGVTQTPRYLIKTRGQQVTLSCSPISGHRSVSWYQQTPGQGLQFLFEYFSETQRNKGNFPGRFSGRQFSNSRSEMNVSTLELGDSALYLCASSLVPGGRYEQYFGPGTRLTVT.

The chain has TRBV19 and TRBJ1-2, with D perhaps matching TRBD1 (6 bases). Trimming took 7 bases from V and 4 from J, leaving 16 bases between them. Germline CDR1 LNHDA, CDR2 SQIVND (reference sequence). The length of the CDR3 is 14 residues. In DNA, the CDR3 is TGTGCCAGTAACCCTACCGGGACACCCTATGGCTACACCTTC. Translated: CASNPTGTPYGYTF.

The DNA for the CDR3 is TGTGCCAGCAGTCCCGGGCGGGGTGCTGGAAACACCATATATTTT. Translating it yields CASSPGRGAGNTIYF. The J gene is TRBJ1-3, the V gene TRBV27; D not resolved. Per the germline V gene, CDR1 is MNHEY and CDR2 is SMNVEV (reference sequence). The ends were cut back, 5 bases at V and 2 bases at J, with 13 bases in the middle. The CDR3 totals 15 residues.

V usage is TRBV2 and J usage is TRBJ2-1, with TRBD2 identical over 9 bases. The CDR3 runs to 15 residues. After removal of 10 bases from V and 4 bases from J, the junction contained 11 bases not matched to a gene. The germline CDR1 and CDR2 sequences are SNHLY and FYNNEI. CDR3 bases: TGTGCCAACCAGAGAGCGGGAGGTTCTTACAATGAGCAGTTCTTC. Amino acids: CANQRAGGSYNEQFF. Variable domain in full (rest from reference TRBV2 and TRBJ2-1): EPEVTQTPSHQVTQMGQEVILRCVPISNHLYFYWYRQILGQKVEFLVSFYNNEISEKSEIFDDQFSVERPDGSNFTLKIRSTKLEDSAMYFCANQRAGGSYNEQFFGPGTRLTVL.

The rearrangement uses TRBV7-2 and TRBJ1-5; D perhaps matches TRBD1 (5 bases). Trimming cost V 5 bases and J 6 bases, with 14 bases left between them. This CDR3 is 14 amino acids long. The V gene's germline CDR1 is SGHTA and CDR2 FQGNSA. The CDR3 reads CASSVQGFGQPQHF. The CDR3 DNA reads as TGTGCCAGCAGCGTTCAGGGTTTTGGTCAGCCCCAGCATTTT.